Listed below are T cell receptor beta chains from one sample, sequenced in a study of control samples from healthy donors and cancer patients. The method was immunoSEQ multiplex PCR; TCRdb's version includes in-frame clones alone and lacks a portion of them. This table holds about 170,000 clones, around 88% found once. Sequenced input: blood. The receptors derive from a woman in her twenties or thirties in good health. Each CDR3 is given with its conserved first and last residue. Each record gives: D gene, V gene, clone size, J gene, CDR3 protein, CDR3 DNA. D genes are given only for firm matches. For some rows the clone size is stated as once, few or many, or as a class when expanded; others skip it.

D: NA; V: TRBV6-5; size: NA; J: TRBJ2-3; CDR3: CASIRRSTDTQYF; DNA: TGTGCCAGCATTCGTAGGAGCACAGATACGCAGTATTTT
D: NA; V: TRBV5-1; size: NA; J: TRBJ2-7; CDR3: CASSYGTDYSYEQYF; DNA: TGCGCCAGCAGCTATGGGACGGATTACTCCTACGAGCAGTACTTC
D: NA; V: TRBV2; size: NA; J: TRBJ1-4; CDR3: CASSGEYGPTNEKLFF; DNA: TGTGCCAGCAGTGGAGAATACGGCCCAACTAATGAAAAACTGTTTTTT
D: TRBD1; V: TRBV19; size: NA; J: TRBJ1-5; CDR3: CASTGQVNQPQHF; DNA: TGTGCCAGTACGGGACAGGTCAATCAGCCCCAGCATTTT
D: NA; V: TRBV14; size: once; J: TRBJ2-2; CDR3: CASSHTGELFF; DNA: TGTGCCAGCAGCCACACCGGGGAGCTGTTTTTT
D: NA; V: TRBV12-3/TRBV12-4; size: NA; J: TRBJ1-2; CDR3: CASSSSLNYGYTF; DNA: TGTGCCAGCAGTTCCTCCCTTAACTATGGCTACACCTTC
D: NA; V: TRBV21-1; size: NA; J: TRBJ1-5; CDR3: CAGGTAYSNQPQHF; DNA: TGTGCCGGGGGGACAGCTTATAGCAATCAGCCCCAGCATTTT
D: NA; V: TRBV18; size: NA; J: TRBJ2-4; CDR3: CASSPEQGRQNIQYF; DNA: TGTGCCAGCTCACCAGAACAGGGAAGGCAAAACATTCAGTACTTC
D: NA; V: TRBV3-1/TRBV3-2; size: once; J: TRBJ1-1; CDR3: CASSQRGVNTEAFF; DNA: TGTGCCAGCAGCCAGAGGGGAGTTAACACTGAAGCTTTCTTT
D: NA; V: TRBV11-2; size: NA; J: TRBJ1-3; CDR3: CASGPDRGNTIYF; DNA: TGTGCCAGCGGTCCTGACAGGGGAAACACCATATATTTT